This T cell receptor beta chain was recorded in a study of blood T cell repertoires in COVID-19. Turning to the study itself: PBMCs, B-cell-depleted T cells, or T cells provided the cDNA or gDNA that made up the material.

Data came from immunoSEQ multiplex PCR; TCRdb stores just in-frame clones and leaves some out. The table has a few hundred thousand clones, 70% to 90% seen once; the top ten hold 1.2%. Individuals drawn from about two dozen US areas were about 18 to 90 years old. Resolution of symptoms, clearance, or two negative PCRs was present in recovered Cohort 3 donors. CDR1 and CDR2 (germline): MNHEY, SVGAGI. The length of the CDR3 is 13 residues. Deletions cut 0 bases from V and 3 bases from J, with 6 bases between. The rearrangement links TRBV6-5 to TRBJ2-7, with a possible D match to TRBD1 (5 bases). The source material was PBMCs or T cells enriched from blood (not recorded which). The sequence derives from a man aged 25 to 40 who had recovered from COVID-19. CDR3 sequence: CASSYSRDYEQYF. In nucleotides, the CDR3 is TGTGCCAGCAGTTACTCCAGGGACTACGAGCAGTACTTC.